The 6 T cell receptor beta chains below were found in one sample sequenced in a study of blood T cell repertoires in COVID-19. The assay was immunoSEQ multiplex PCR, and TCRdb's table has in-frame clones only and misses some. The table records about 200,000 clones, 89% of them present only once. Sample: PBMCs or T cells enriched from blood (not recorded which). The receptors originated from a woman between 18 and 29 years old who had recovered from COVID-19.

The rearrangement uses TRBV2 and TRBJ2-2; 8 bases fit TRBD1. This CDR3 region has 17 residues. V lost 8 bases to trimming and J lost 0 bases; unmatched junction nucleotides: 11. Germline-derived CDR1 and CDR2 are SNHLY and FYNNEI. The CDR3 coding sequence is TGTGCCAGCTCGGCGGCGTCAGGGGGCCCGAACACCGGGGAGCTGTTTTTT. Translated: CASSAASGGPNTGELFF.

The V gene is TRBV12-5, the J gene TRBJ2-7, with D uncertain. The CDR3 has 10 amino acids. Germline CDR1 is LGHNT and CDR2 is FRNRAP. Trimming removed 6 bases at V and 4 bases at J, with 4 bases between. This chain's CDR3 is CASGSYEQYF. DNA of the CDR3: TGTGCTAGTGGCAGTTACGAGCAGTACTTC. The variable domain in full, completed from reference TRBV12-5 and TRBJ2-7, reads DARVTQTPRHKVTEMGQEVTMRCQPILGHNTVFWYRQTMMQGLELLAYFRNRAPLDDSGMPKDRFSAEMPDATLATLKIQPSEPRDSAVYFCASGSYEQYFGPGTRLTVT.

CDR3 sequence reads: CASSLRRDSHYGYTF. CDR3 DNA sequence: TGTGCCAGCAGCTTAAGGCGGGACAGCCACTATGGCTACACCTTC. The gene calls are TRBV7-2 and TRBJ1-2; TRBD1 aligns across 7 bases. The CDR3 extends over 15 amino acids. Germline trimming cut 2 bases from V and 3 bases from J; bases unmatched to any gene: 6. Germline loops: CDR1 SGHTA, CDR2 FQGNSA. Full variable domain (outside the CDR3, taken from reference TRBV7-2 and TRBJ1-2): GAGVSQSPSNKVTEKGKDVELRCDPISGHTALYWYRQSLGQGLEFLIYFQGNSAPDKSGLPSDRFSAERTGGSVSTLTIQRTQQEDSAVYLCASSLRRDSHYGYTFGSGTRLTVV.

This clone is a singleton in its sample. The chain links TRBV5-1 to TRBJ1-6; TRBD1 is a possible D gene (5 bases). With 6 bases removed from V and 6 bases from J, the gap between germline ends came to 16 bases. This CDR3 is built from 15 residues. Germline CDR1 reads SGHRS; CDR2 reads YFSETQ. CDR3 nucleotide sequence: TGCGCCAGCACCCCACAAGGGGACTCTAATTCACCCCTCCACTTT. It is translated as CASTPQGDSNSPLHF.

This clone is a singleton in its sample. The gene calls are TRBV10-1 and TRBJ1-1; 7 bases are a match to TRBD1. Germline assignment: CDR1 WNHNN and CDR2 SYGVQD (reference sequence). With 5 bases clipped from V and 3 bases from J, the junction kept 9 bases outside the gene matches. This CDR3 spans 15 amino acids. DNA for the CDR3: TGCGCCAGCAGTCCAGACAGGGAACTGGACACTGAAGCTTTCTTT. This sequence encodes CASSPDRELDTEAFF.

V is TRBV3-1 (or the pseudogene TRBV3-2) and J is TRBJ1-2; 12 positions agree with TRBD1. This CDR3 contains 14 residues. After removal of 4 bases from V and 8 bases from J, the junction contained 5 bases not matched to a gene. Germline CDR1 reads LGHDT; CDR2 reads YNNKEL (reference sequence). The CDR3 sequence is CASSPTGQGAGYTF. The CDR3 coding sequence is TGTGCCAGCAGCCCGACGGGACAGGGGGCAGGCTACACCTTC.